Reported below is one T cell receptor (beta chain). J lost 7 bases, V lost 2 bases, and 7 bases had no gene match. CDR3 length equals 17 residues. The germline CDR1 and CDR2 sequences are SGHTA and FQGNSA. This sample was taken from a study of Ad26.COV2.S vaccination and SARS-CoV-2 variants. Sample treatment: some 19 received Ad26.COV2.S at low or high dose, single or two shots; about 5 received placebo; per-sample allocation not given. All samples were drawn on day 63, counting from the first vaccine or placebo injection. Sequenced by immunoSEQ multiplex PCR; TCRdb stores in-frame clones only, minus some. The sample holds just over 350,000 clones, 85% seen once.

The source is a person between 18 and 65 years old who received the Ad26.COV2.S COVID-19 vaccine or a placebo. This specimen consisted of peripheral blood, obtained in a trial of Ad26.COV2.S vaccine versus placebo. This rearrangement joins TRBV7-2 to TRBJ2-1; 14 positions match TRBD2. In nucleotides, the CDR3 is TGTGCCAGCAGCTTATTGGGACTAGCGGGAGAATCGAATGAGCAGTTCTTC. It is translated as CASSLLGLAGESNEQFF.